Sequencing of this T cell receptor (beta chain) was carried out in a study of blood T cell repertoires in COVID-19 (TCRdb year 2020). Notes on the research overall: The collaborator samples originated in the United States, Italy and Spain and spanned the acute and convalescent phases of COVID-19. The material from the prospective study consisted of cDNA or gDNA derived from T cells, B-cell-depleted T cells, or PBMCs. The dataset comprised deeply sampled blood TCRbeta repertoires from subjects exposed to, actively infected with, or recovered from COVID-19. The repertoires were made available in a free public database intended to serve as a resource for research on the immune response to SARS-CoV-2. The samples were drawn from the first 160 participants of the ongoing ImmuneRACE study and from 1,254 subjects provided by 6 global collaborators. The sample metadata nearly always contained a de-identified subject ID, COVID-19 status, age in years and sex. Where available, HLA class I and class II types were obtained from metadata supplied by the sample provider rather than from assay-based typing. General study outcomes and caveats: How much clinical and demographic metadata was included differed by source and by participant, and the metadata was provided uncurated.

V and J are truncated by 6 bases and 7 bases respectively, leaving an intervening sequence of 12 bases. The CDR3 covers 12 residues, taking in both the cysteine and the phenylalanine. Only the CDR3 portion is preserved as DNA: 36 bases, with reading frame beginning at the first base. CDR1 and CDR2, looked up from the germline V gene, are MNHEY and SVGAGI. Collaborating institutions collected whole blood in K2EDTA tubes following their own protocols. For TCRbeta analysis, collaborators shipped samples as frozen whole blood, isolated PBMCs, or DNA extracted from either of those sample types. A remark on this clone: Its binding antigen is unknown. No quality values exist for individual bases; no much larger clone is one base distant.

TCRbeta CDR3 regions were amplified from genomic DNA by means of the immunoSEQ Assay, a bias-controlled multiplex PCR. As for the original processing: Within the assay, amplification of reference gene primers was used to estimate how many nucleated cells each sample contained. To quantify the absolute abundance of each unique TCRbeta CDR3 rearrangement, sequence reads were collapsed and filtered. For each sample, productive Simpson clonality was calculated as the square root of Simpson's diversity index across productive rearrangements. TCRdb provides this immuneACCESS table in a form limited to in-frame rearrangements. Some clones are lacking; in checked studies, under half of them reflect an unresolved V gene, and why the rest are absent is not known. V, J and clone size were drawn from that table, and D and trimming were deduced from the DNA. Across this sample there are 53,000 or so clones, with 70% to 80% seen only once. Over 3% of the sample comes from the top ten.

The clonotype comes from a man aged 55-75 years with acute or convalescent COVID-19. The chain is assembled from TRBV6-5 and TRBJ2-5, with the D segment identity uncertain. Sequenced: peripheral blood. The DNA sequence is TGTGCCAGCAGACCCCAAACACCGACCCAGTACTTC. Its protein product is CASRPQTPTQYF.